One T cell receptor (beta chain) is described in this entry. The clone's antigen remains unknown. The sample holds no much larger clone one base away, and base qualities are not on file. The CDR3 contains 14 residues, cysteine and phenylalanine counted. Only the CDR3 part of the read is kept: 42 bases, read in frame from the first base. The CDR1 and CDR2 encoded by the germline V gene are WSHSY and SAAADI. Relative to germline, V is missing 5 bases and J is missing 4 bases, with 6 bases of the junction outside any gene match. The library was built by means of the immunoSEQ multiplex PCR assay. For the multiplex PCR, a mixture combining 60 forward primers for TCR Vbeta segments and 13 reverse primers for TCR Jbeta segments was used. The CDR3 region of rearranged TCR beta genes was amplified from genomic DNA with a multiplex PCR assay. On the Illumina HiSeq System, the amplified TCR beta libraries were sequenced as 87-base-pair reads. The authors processed their data as follows. In a later analysis, some 80 million unique TCR beta chains were counted across the approximately 620 repertoires, and approximately 11 million of these chains were shared by at least two donors. Raw reads were error-corrected and collapsed into unique sequences by a nearest-neighbor algorithm in which closely related sequences were merged to remove PCR and sequencing errors. CDR3 sequences were aligned to IMGT reference sequences to assign V, D and J gene segments. For a sequence to be retained, at least a six-nucleotide match to both a V gene segment and a J gene segment was required. A rearrangement counted as productive if the CDR3 had no stop codons and remained in frame with V and J, and every other rearrangement counted as non-productive. CDR3 was defined by IMGT convention, running from the second conserved V-encoded cysteine to the conserved J-encoded phenylalanine. The earlier analysis of about 570 of the donors excluded any sequence lacking an unambiguous match to a single V gene segment. In an earlier analysis of several hundred of the donors, V segments were called functional above 56.7% productive rearrangements and were called segregating when the between-donor standard deviation exceeded 5%. A statistical classification framework was developed to diagnose cytomegalovirus status using the catalog of TCR beta chain sequences. In a later analysis, V and J genes were assigned by comparing TCR nucleotide sequences against IMGT/GENE-DB human TR gene sequences. In a later analysis, CDR3 sequences and most-parsimonious VDJ recombination scenarios were assigned using the TCRdist pipeline. A later analysis defined each TCR beta chain by its CDR3 amino acid sequence plus V-gene family, and excluded reads lacking a unique V-gene family. In a later analysis, approximately 640 highly shared, low-generation-probability nucleotide sequences were removed to address suspected cross-contamination and a sequencing artifact. In a later analysis, a clonal expansion index was calculated for each public chain from normalized within-repertoire ranks of inferred template counts. In a later analysis, generation probabilities were computed with a VDJ recombination model fitted to out-of-frame rearrangements, and the resulting probabilities were checked against IGoR. In a later analysis, TCR-TCR, TCR-HLA and TCR-CMV co-occurrence was scored with hypergeometric tests, and a repertoire-size bias correction was applied to TCR pairs. A later analysis estimated false discovery rates by permuting HLA or CMV assignments 20 times. In a later analysis, co-occurring TCRs were grouped with DBSCAN, and TCRdist sequence similarity was added when clustering was performed within HLA-allele-positive subsets. Repertoires with fewer than 30,000 or more than 120,000 public chains were left out of co-occurrence clustering, as were five repertoires with anomalous nucleotide sharing. Sourced from immuneACCESS, this table was stored by TCRdb with only in-frame sequences that have V and J called. A share of the clones is absent; for the studies checked, an unresolved V gene accounts for under half, and the remainder has no known explanation. Clone size and V and J calls were adopted from that table, with D and trimming inferred from the DNA. For this sample the table gives fewer than 110,000 clones, of which roughly three quarters were detected only once. Around 2.1% of the sample is taken by the ten largest.

These data come from a study of cytomegalovirus exposure and HLA in healthy donors (dated by TCRdb to about 2017). For context, the study as a whole: An earlier analysis of some 600 of the donors reported under 300 Gb of sequence data and some 110 million unique TCR beta sequences obtained from approximately 180 million T cells. Roughly 300 gigabases of sequencing data and tens of millions of unique TCR sequences were included in an early release covering around 600 HLA-typed donors. The genetic ancestry cluster associated with self-reported Caucasian donors included over 80% of the roughly 380 genotyped donors. The study aimed to test whether signatures of past pathogen exposure could be identified by cataloging public T cell receptors. The T cell repertoires of 670 or so subjects were profiled by immunosequencing and related to cytomegalovirus serostatus. In addition to the first cohort of 666 subjects, a separate validation cohort of 120 different subjects was used. High-throughput TCR immunosequencing, statistical association of individual TCRs with disease status, and machine learning were combined to predict cytomegalovirus infection status. To study patterns of TCR occurrence, a later analysis re-analyzed previously published TCR beta repertoires from hundreds of donors and added high-resolution HLA genotyping. In the later analysis, no new phenotypic data were used to find candidate immune exposures; instead, reliance was placed on TCR beta sequences and their occurrence across donors. An earlier analysis of approximately 580 of the donors used high-throughput TCR beta sequencing to judge whether each TCR beta V gene segment behaved as functional or pseudogenic. Donor age, sex, ethnicity and CMV serostatus were collected together with the repertoire data. A later genetic analysis took genome-wide SNP genotypes for about three fifths of the 666 donors and used that subset as a discovery cohort. All discovery cohort repertoires had been generated on a single sequencing platform. Both class I and class II loci were covered by HLA typing, at four-digit resolution. The number of donors typed differed by locus, with 629-630 for A, B, C, DRB1 and DQB1, around 500 for DQA1, over 600 for DPA1, and under 490 for DPB1. Four to six DR-DQ haplotypes were handled as single units for association and clustering, since linkage in the cohort was strong. On average, roughly 200,000 unique TCR beta nucleotide sequences were sequenced per donor among several hundred genotyped donors of the cohort, with about 17% of those sequences being non-productive.

The cohort was made up of around 720 healthy bone marrow donors. All cohort members were sampled while nominally healthy, although unrecorded immune exposures were likely present. The donor was CMV seronegative and belonged to the group of 350 or so seronegative cohort members. Each donor provided a peripheral blood sample, and peripheral blood mononuclear cells were used for TCR beta sequencing. The Qiagen DNeasy Blood Extraction Kit was used to extract genomic DNA from the blood cell samples. Findings and caveats that apply to the study as a whole: Correlated functional status among segregating V segments might reflect linkage disequilibrium, but an unknown experimental factor could not be ruled out. In a later analysis, HLA-associated TCR beta chains showed more clonal expansion and lower generation probabilities than non-associated chains that were equally common. This cohort had only TCR beta chains sequenced, and the lack of alpha or paired-chain data limited which features could be detected. The 87-base-pair reads could not distinguish some IMGT-functional V segments, including TRBV6-2 and TRBV6-3, so those segments were excluded. It was suggested by the authors that the approach could potentially be generalized to other disease states and immunological phenotypes. Most TCR sequences were observed very rarely across donors, whereas some public TCRs were present in many individuals. A later analysis associated about 18,000 TCR beta sequences with specific HLA alleles at a false discovery rate of 0.05. In a later analysis, the rate of TCR association differed among HLA loci, with DRB1 alleles having the most associated TCRs and HLA-C alleles having the fewest. The only immune exposure information available for the cohort was CMV serostatus. According to a later analysis, most CMV-associated TCR beta chains appeared to be HLA-restricted, and the HLA associations seemed to be driven largely by CMV exposure. The classifier was reported to diagnose cytomegalovirus status with high specificity and sensitivity in both the original and validation cohorts. In a later genetic analysis, fewer N-insertions in productive TCRs were reported among donors in an Asian-associated ancestry cluster than the approximately 710-donor mean. An earlier analysis of roughly 570 of the donors showed that most TCR beta V segments appeared in productive rearrangements either about 90% or about 30% of the time, which broadly matched IMGT annotations. Fewer than 20 rarely observed V segments, including chromosome 9 orphons, were excluded from the earlier analysis of several hundred of the donors because counts were too low. In vitro tests confirmed that three of the cytomegalovirus-associated TCR beta chains recognize cytomegalovirus antigens. A cluster of highly shared sequence variants was judged likely to represent a technical artifact of the sequencing pipeline. Sequencing depth was assumed to be roughly uniform across donors in the presence/absence analyses, though that assumption may not hold. A later genetic analysis associated a missense DCLRE1C variant with V-gene and J-gene trimming of TCR beta chains, and an independent cohort replicated the association. HLA typing was unavailable for some donors at each locus, so association tests used only the typed subset. Several of the top co-occurrence clusters appeared to be linked to parvovirus B19, influenza, CMV and Epstein-Barr virus, according to a later analysis. The study listed 170 or so TCR beta chains as associated with cytomegalovirus. Strong co-occurrence of HLA alleles, especially DR and DQ, made assigning TCR associations to individual alleles difficult. A further reported finding was that TCR beta sequences accurately predicted the HLA-A and HLA-B alleles for most subjects in the first cohort.

The TCR originated in a man in his late teens or twenties in good health and CMV-seronegative. Recombination linked TRBV10-2 to TRBJ1-2; 8 junctional bases match TRBD1. The sequencing input was PBMCs. At the DNA level, the sequence is TGCGCCAGCAGTCCGGACAGGGAGGGCTATGGCTACACCTTC. Its product reads: CASSPDREGYGYTF.